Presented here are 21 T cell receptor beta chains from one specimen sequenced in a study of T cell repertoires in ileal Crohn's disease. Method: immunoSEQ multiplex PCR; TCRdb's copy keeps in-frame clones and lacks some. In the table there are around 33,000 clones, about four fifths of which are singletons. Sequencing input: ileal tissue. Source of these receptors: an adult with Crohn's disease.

The CDR3 bases are TGTGCCAGCAGTTACTCGAGGAACACCGGGGAGCTGTTTTTT. Its translation: CASSYSRNTGELFF. The chain employs TRBV6-5 and TRBJ2-2; no clear D gene. This CDR3 has 14 residues. V was pared by 0 bases and J by 1 base, with 3 bases between. CDR1 is MNHEY, CDR2 SVGAGI, per germline.

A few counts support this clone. The CDR3 nucleotides are TGTGCCAGCAGCCCGGAAGCTAGCGGGTACAATGAGCAGTTCTTC. It codes for CASSPEASGYNEQFF. The chain couples TRBV6-5 to TRBJ2-1; TRBD2 agrees at 8 bases. The V segment lost 6 bases and the J segment 4 bases; nucleotides outside the gene matches: 8. Germline lookup yields CDR1 MNHEY and CDR2 SVGAGI. The CDR3 consists of 15 residues.

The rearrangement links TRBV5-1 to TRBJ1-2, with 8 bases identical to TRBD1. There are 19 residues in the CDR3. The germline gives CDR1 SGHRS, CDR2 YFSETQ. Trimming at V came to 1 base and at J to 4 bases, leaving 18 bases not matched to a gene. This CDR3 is CASSLIARRPGQETYGYTF. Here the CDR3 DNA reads TGCGCCAGCAGCTTGATTGCACGACGTCCGGGACAGGAGACCTATGGCTACACCTTC.

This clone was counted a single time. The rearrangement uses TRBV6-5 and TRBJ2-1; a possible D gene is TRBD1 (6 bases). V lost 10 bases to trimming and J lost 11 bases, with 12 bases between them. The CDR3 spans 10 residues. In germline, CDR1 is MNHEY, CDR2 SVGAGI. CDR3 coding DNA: TGTGCCACCGGTCAGGGGAAGCAGTTCTTC. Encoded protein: CATGQGKQFF.

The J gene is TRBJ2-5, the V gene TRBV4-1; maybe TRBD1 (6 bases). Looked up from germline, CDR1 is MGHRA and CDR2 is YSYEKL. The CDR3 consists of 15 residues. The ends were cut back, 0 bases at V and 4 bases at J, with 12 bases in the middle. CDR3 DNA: TGCGCCAGCAGCCAAGATGTCAGGGGCCCAGAGACCCAGTACTTC. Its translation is CASSQDVRGPETQYF.

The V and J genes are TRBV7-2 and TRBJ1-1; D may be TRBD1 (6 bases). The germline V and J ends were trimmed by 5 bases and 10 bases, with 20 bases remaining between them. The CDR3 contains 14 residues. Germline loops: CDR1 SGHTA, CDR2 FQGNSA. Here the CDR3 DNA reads TGTGCCAGCAGCCGGGGACACAACACCGGCGGAGCTTTCTTT. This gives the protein CASSRGHNTGGAFF.

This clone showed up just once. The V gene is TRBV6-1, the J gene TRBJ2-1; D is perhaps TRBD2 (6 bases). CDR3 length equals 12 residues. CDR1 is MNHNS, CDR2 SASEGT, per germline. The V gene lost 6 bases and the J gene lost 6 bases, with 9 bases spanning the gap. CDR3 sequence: CASRTTSNEQFF. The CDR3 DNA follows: TGTGCCAGCAGAACGACTAGCAATGAGCAGTTCTTC.

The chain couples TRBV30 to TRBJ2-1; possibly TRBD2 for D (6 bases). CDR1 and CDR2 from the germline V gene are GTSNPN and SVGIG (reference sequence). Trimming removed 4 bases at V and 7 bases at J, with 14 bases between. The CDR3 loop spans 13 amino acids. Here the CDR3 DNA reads TGTGCCTGGAACCGGGACTCTGAGAATGAGCAGTTCTTC. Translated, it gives CAWNRDSENEQFF. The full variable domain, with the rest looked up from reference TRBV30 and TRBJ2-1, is SQTIHQWPATLVQPVGSPLSLECTVEGTSNPNLYWYRQAAGRGLQLLFYSVGIGQISSEVPQNLSASRPQDRQFILSSKKLLLSDSGFYLCAWNRDSENEQFFGPGTRLTVL.

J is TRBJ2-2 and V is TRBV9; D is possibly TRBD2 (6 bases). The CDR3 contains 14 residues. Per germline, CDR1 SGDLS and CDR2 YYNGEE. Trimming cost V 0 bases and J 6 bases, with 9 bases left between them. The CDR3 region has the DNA TGTGCCAGCAGCGTAGGGGCGGGACCCGGGGAGCTGTTTTTT. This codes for CASSVGAGPGELFF.

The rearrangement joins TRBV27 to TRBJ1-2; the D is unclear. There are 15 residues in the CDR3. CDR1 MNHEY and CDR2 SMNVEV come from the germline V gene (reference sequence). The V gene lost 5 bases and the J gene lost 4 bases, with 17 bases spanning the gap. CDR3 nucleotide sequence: TGTGCCAGCAGTGTGGGCCTCCTGCCCTTCTATGGCTACACCTTC. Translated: CASSVGLLPFYGYTF.

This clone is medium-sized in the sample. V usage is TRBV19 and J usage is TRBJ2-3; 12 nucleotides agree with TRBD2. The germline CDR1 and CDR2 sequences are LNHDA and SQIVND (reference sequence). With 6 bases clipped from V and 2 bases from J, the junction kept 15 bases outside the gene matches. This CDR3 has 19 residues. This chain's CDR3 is CASSNRGPGLAGPTDTQYF. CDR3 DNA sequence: TGTGCCAGTAGCAATAGGGGCCCCGGACTAGCGGGACCCACAGATACGCAGTATTTT.

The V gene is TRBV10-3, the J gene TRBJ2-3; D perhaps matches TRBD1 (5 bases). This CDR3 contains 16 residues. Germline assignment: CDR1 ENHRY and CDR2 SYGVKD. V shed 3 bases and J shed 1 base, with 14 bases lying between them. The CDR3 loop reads CAISDKGPSGTDTQYF. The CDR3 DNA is TGTGCCATCAGTGATAAGGGGCCGAGCGGCACAGATACGCAGTATTTT.

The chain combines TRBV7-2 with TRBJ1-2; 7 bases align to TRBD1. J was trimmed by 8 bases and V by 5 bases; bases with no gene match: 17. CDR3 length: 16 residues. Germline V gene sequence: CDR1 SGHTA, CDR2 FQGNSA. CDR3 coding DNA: TGTGCCAGCAGCCGAGCCATTGTTGGACAGGAGATCGGCTACACCTTC. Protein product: CASSRAIVGQEIGYTF.

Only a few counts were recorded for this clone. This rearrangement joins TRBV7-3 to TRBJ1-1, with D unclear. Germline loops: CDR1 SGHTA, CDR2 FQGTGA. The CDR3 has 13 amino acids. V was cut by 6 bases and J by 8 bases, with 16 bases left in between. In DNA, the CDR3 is TGTGCCAGCAGTGACGGGATGGGAGTCGAAGCTTTCTTT. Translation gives CASSDGMGVEAFF.

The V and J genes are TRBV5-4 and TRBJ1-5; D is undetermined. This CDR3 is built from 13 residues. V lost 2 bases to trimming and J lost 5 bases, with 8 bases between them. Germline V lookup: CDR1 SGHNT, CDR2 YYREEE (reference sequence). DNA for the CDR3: TGTGCCAGCAGCTTCGGGGAAGATCAGCCCCAGCATTTT. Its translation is CASSFGEDQPQHF.

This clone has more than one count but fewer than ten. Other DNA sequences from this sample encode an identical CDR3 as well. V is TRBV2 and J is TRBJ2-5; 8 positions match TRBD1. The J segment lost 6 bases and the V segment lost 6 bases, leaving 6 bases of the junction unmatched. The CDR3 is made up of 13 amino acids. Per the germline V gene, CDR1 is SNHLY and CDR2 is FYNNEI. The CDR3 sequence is CASRVTGEKTQYF. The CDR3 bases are TGTGCCAGCAGGGTGACAGGGGAAAAGACCCAGTACTTC.

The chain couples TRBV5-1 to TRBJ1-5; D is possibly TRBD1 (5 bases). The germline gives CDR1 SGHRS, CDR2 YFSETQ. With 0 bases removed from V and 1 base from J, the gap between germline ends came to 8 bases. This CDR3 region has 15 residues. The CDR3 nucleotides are TGCGCCAGCAGCTTGGGAACAGGAAGCAATCAGCCCCAGCATTTT. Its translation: CASSLGTGSNQPQHF.

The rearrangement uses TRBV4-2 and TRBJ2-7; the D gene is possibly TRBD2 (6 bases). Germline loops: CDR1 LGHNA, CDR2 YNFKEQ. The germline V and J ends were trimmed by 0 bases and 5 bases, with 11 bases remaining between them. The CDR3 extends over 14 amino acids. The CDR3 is CASSQDREVDEQYF. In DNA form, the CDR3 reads TGTGCCAGCAGCCAAGACAGGGAGGTGGACGAGCAGTACTTC.

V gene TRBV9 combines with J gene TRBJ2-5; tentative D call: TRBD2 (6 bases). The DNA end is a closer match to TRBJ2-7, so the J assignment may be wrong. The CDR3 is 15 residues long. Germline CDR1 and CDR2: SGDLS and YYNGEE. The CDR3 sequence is CASSPGAGFRDEQYF. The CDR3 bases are TGTGCCAGCAGCCCCGGGGCGGGGTTCAGGGACGAGCAGTACTTC.

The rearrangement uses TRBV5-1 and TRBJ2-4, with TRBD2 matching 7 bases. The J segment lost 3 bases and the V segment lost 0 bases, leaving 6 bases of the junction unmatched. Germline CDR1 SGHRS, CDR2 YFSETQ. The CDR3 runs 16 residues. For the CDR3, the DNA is TGCGCCAGCAGCTTGGACGGGGAGGGATACAAAAACATTCAGTACTTC. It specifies CASSLDGEGYKNIQYF. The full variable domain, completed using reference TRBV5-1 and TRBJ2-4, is KAGVTQTPRYLIKTRGQQVTLSCSPISGHRSVSWYQQTPGQGLQFLFEYFSETQRNKGNFPGRFSGRQFSNSRSEMNVSTLELGDSALYLCASSLDGEGYKNIQYFGAGTRLSVL.

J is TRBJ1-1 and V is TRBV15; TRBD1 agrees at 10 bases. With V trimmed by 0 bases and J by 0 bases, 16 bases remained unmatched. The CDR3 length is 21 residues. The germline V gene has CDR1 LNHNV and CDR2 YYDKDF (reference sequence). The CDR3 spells CATSREGAFGDRGYMNTEAFF. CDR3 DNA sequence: TGTGCCACCAGCAGAGAGGGGGCATTCGGGGACAGGGGTTATATGAACACTGAAGCTTTCTTT.